Sequencing of this T cell receptor beta chain was carried out in a study of vaccination effects on CD4 cells after COVID-19 (dated by TCRdb to 2021 to 2024). With regard to the full study: Participants received two doses of either the BNT162b2 or the mRNA-1273 mRNA SARS-CoV-2 vaccine. Pre-vaccine samples were drawn from two convalescent patients 16 days and one week before the first dose, at 142 and 148 days after COVID-19 diagnosis. The study compared SARS-CoV-2 spike-specific CD4+ TCR repertoires before and after mRNA vaccination in COVID-19 convalescent patients and infection-naive vaccine recipients. The full study included 9 to 10 COVID-19 convalescent patients and several SARS-CoV-2-naive healthy vaccine recipients. Cultures from other donors in the study were sequenced using the Oncomine TCR Beta short-read assay on an Illumina iSeq 100. Summary of the overall study and its limitations: For convalescent patients, new clones induced by the vaccine made up most of the post-vaccine spike-reactive repertoire, and these new clones were largely distinct from the clones induced by infection. Limitations of the study were the small number of convalescent patients and the absence of early post-infection timepoints. Both infection-induced and vaccine-induced clones contracted markedly at late post-vaccination timepoints, which is consistent with waning T cell responses.

Regarding this clone: The antigen it binds to is not known. Nothing much larger sits one base from this clone, and base qualities are not available.

In the ViraFEST assay, PBMC were stimulated with viral peptide pools, and antigen-specific CD4+ T cell clonotypes were then identified by expansion using TCR sequencing. After approximately eleven days of culture, CD4+ T cells were isolated with the EasySep CD4+ T cell isolation kit. PCR-confirmed SARS-CoV-2 infection had occurred in convalescent patients between March and December 2020, before the Alpha, Beta and Delta variants emerged in the United States. Each well held around 1.9 million PBMC cultured in IMDM containing about 5.5% human AB serum, roughly 9.6 IU/ml IL-2 and gentamicin, along with approximately 10 ug/ml peptides. On days 3 and 7, half of the culture medium was replaced with fresh IL-2-containing medium. Each peptide stimulation condition was cultured in triplicate wells unless otherwise noted. Using Ficoll-Paque Plus gradient centrifugation, PBMC were separated from whole blood and then either used fresh or cryopreserved at -140C. The QIAamp micro DNA kit was used to extract genomic DNA from the cultured CD4+ T cells.

From a lookup of the germline V gene (reference sequence), CDR1 and CDR2 are LGHDT and YNNKEL. The CDR3 covers 16 residues, taking in both the cysteine and the phenylalanine. The entry retains the CDR3 DNA only, 48 bases that are in frame from base 1. V and J are truncated by 3 bases and 1 base respectively, leaving an intervening sequence of 13 bases. Library method: the immunoSEQ multiplex PCR assay. DNA from the cultured and isolated CD4+ T cells underwent TCR beta CDR3 sequencing. The source study handled its data this way. Non-productive TCR sequences were discarded, and reads were trimmed to the CDR3 region, with only CDR3s of 7 or more amino acids retained. The MANAFEST web app was used to identify antigen-specific clonotypes by comparing expansion in peptide wells with expansion in reference cultures. Positive clones required FDR<0.05 expansion versus reference and all other wells, odds ratio above 5, and frequency above 0.1% in two replicate wells. A clonotype was defined as cross-reactive if the clonotype was significantly expanded both in SARS-CoV-2 spike wells and in at least one common cold coronavirus spike condition. CDR3 similarity was assessed by Levenshtein distance with the stringdist R package, and unrooted trees were built with ape in R 3.6.1. As stored in TCRdb, this immuneACCESS dataset retains in-frame rearrangements with V and J assigned. A fraction of the clones does not appear; measured against another copy, unresolved V genes explain less than half of the discrepancy, and the remainder lacks a known reason. V, J and clone size are taken as reported in that table, and D and trimming were inferred from the DNA itself. The sample table holds about 45,000 clones, of which roughly four fifths were seen once. The ten largest clones take up 25% to 30% of the sample.

The source of this sequence is a human donor who had a prior SARS-CoV-2 infection. Sequenced material: CD4+ T cells from PBMCs cultured with a peptide pool, taken before COVID-19 vaccination. The rearranged chain carries TRBV3-1 (or the pseudogene TRBV3-2) and TRBJ2-4, with the D gene not confidently named. This receptor has the CDR3 CASSHSGLGAKNIQYF. The DNA sequence is as follows: TGTGCCAGCAGCCATTCGGGTCTGGGTGCCAAAAACATTCAGTACTTC.